This is a list of T cell receptor beta chains from one sample in a study of T cells after yellow fever vaccination. Each CDR3 protein gets one entry after TCRdb re-called the 5' RACE reads with MiXCR. The top ten clones hold about 16% of a sample with about 510,000 distinct CDR3 sequences, 21% of them seen once. This specimen was PBMCs, taken 21 days after the first yellow fever vaccination. All receptors derive from a young man who received the YFV17D yellow fever vaccine. The CDR3 runs from the conserved cysteine through the conserved F or W. A D gene is named only where the DNA matches it firmly. Clone size is not always given. Where it is, it says once, few, many or a class for expanded clones.

d_call	v_call	j_call	clone_size	cdr3_aa
TRBD2	TRBV5-1	TRBJ2-5	-	CASLASGGSQETQYF
TRBD2	TRBV28	TRBJ2-7	many	CASSYPGLAGYEQYF
TRBD2	TRBV27	TRBJ2-2	-	CASSAGGPAGELFF
-	TRBV12-3/TRBV12-4	TRBJ1-5	-	CASRGTVQPQHF
-	TRBV6-5	TRBJ2-1	few	CASISIGNEQFF
-	TRBV5-1	TRBJ1-2	few	CASSQEGDGYTF
TRBD1	TRBV12-3/TRBV12-4	TRBJ1-2	-	CASSRQGLGYTF
-	TRBV11-2	TRBJ2-3	few	CASSLSGSHTQYF
TRBD1	TRBV7-3	TRBJ2-1	-	CASSLTQPGTGYNEQFF
-	TRBV29-1	TRBJ1-2	-	CSVVRGAGYTF
TRBD1	TRBV6-1	TRBJ2-5	-	CASRETGDPTQETQYF
-	TRBV5-1	TRBJ1-1	many	CASSVTVNTEAFF
TRBD1	TRBV27	TRBJ1-1	few	CASLDRGNTEAFF
-	TRBV5-5	TRBJ2-1	few	CASSLLVGSYNEQFF
-	TRBV5-4	TRBJ2-7	-	CASSLGAGAFYEQYF
TRBD1	TRBV29-1	TRBJ2-7	-	CSVGDRGSISYEQYF
TRBD2	TRBV7-2	TRBJ2-3	few	CASSLSLGLAGGRGGTDTQYF
-	TRBV12-3/TRBV12-4	TRBJ2-7	-	CASSLAPGRHEQYF
-	TRBV29-1	TRBJ2-2	-	CSVERQHTGELFF
-	TRBV7-9	TRBJ2-3	-	CASSLLYPDTQYF
-	TRBV6-6	TRBJ2-1	-	CASRTGSLNEQFF
TRBD2	TRBV3-1	TRBJ2-5	-	CASSRLAFAETQYF
-	TRBV29-1	TRBJ2-5	few	CSTRNSKETQYF
TRBD2	TRBV5-1	TRBJ2-3	-	CASSLSSSGSTDTQYF
-	TRBV29-1	TRBJ1-2	-	CSVWYAGTYGYTF
-	TRBV7-8	TRBJ2-2	-	CASSFNREITGELFF
TRBD1	TRBV7-2	TRBJ2-2	few	CASSLLQGAYTGELFF
-	TRBV27	TRBJ2-5	-	CASSLYGGGETQYF
TRBD2	TRBV6-2/TRBV6-3	TRBJ2-5	-	CASSYGLAGGFEETQYF
-	TRBV5-4	TRBJ2-2	-	CASSLAGRRTGELFF
TRBD1	TRBV29-1	TRBJ2-5	few	CSVEGQGTPVETQYF
-	TRBV27	TRBJ2-1	-	CASRAGTYYNEQFF
TRBD2	TRBV15	TRBJ2-7	-	CATSIRTSGDYEQYF
-	TRBV6-2/TRBV6-3	TRBJ2-5	-	CASSWARAEETQYF
-	TRBV9	TRBJ2-3	-	CASSPRLDWVSTDTQYF
TRBD2	TRBV20-1	TRBJ2-3	few	CSARDRVVTSGGASDTQYF
-	TRBV5-1	TRBJ2-7	-	CASSLDPVTSYEQYF
-	TRBV6-2/TRBV6-3	TRBJ1-5	-	CASSFSYQPQHF
-	TRBV4-1	TRBJ1-5	-	CASSRRVNQPQHF
-	TRBV2	TRBJ2-5	few	CASSELTQGTQYF
-	TRBV7-8	TRBJ1-5	-	CASSLSPRAGGQPQHF
-	TRBV20-1	TRBJ2-3	-	CSARDRQTVTDTQYF
-	TRBV9	TRBJ1-4	few	CASSDAATNEKLFF
TRBD1	TRBV20-1	TRBJ1-5	few	CSASTGNTNQPQHF
-	TRBV29-1	TRBJ1-1	-	CSPFWGTEAFF